One sample yielded the 19 T cell receptor beta chains listed below, sequenced in a study of blood T cell repertoires in COVID-19. This table comes from immunoSEQ multiplex PCR, and its TCRdb copy is limited to in-frame clones, with some not included. The table shows approximately 110,000 clones, with more than 75% occurring only once. The sequenced sample consisted of peripheral blood. These receptors were taken from a human donor in a cohort sampled during active COVID-19.

The chain joins TRBV29-1 to TRBJ2-2; TRBD1 might be the D (6 bases). Trimming cost V 4 bases and J 5 bases, with 8 bases left between them. The CDR3 totals 12 residues. CDR1 is SQVTM, CDR2 ANQGSEA, per germline. CDR3 in amino acids: CSVVQGTGELFF. Written as DNA, the CDR3 is TGCAGCGTTGTGCAGGGGACCGGGGAGCTGTTTTTT.

V gene TRBV5-4 combines with J gene TRBJ2-7; 9 bases agree with TRBD1. Germline assignment: CDR1 SGHNT and CDR2 YYREEE (reference sequence). The J segment lost 2 bases and the V segment lost 5 bases, leaving 11 bases of the junction unmatched. The length of the CDR3 is 16 residues. CDR3 sequence (DNA): TGTGCCAGCAGTAGCCATACCGGGACAGGGCCCTACGAGCAGTACTTC. Its translation: CASSSHTGTGPYEQYF.

This clone appeared a single time. The V and J genes are TRBV12-3 or TRBV12-4 and TRBJ1-4, with D unclear. V was cut by 7 bases and J by 3 bases, with 6 bases left in between. This CDR3 has 12 amino acids. CDR3 loop: CASNRANEKLFF. CDR3 nucleotides: TGTGCCAGCAACAGAGCTAATGAAAAACTGTTTTTT.

The chain has TRBV19 and TRBJ2-1; weak D call: TRBD2 (5 bases). This CDR3 spans 18 amino acids. V dropped 4 bases and J dropped 0 bases, with 19 bases sitting between them. Germline V CDR1 and CDR2: LNHDA, SQIVND (reference sequence). CDR3 in amino acids: CASSNPLGSLSSYNEQFF. The CDR3 region has the DNA TGTGCCAGTAGTAACCCCCTTGGGAGCCTGAGCTCCTACAATGAGCAGTTCTTC.

The chain links TRBV5-4 to TRBJ1-1, with D uncertain. The CDR3 length is 14 residues. Germline-derived CDR1 and CDR2 are SGHNT and YYREEE (reference sequence). With 1 base removed from V and 6 bases from J, the gap between germline ends came to 13 bases. CDR3 sequence reads: CASSLTGSEAEAFF. DNA for the CDR3: TGTGCCAGCAGCTTGACGGGGAGTGAGGCTGAAGCTTTCTTT.

V gene TRBV7-8 combines with J gene TRBJ2-6; TRBD1 might be the D (6 bases). The CDR3 has 16 residues. CDR1 and CDR2 (germline): SGHVS, FQNEAQ. The V end lost 7 bases, the J end lost 2 bases, and 15 bases lay between the germline ends. The CDR3 loop is CASTSTQGTGANVLTF. Here the CDR3 DNA reads TGTGCCAGCACCTCCACCCAGGGGACTGGGGCCAACGTCCTGACTTTC.

The chain employs TRBV7-8 and TRBJ2-3; tentatively, D is TRBD2 (6 bases). The ends were cut back, 7 bases at V and 1 base at J, with 12 bases in the middle. CDR3 length: 14 amino acids. CDR1 is SGHVS, CDR2 FQNEAQ, per germline. CDR3 protein: CASIHSGGTDTQYF. CDR3 coding DNA: TGTGCCAGCATCCATAGCGGCGGCACAGATACGCAGTATTTT.

The genes are TRBV5-1 and TRBJ2-7; no firm D call. This CDR3 has 13 amino acids. The V end lost 0 bases, the J end lost 2 bases, and 6 bases lay between the germline ends. From germline, CDR1 is SGHRS and CDR2 YFSETQ. The CDR3 loop reads CASSLDTAYEQYF. CDR3 bases: TGCGCCAGCAGCTTGGACACCGCCTACGAGCAGTACTTC.

The genes are TRBV28 and TRBJ1-3; D not resolved. The ends were cut back, 7 bases at V and 8 bases at J, with 18 bases in the middle. There are 14 residues in the CDR3. Germline values: CDR1 MDHEN, CDR2 SYDVKM. As DNA, the CDR3 is TGTGCCAGCAACTCAGCCCTGGTGGGAGACACCATATATTTT. It is translated as CASNSALVGDTIYF.

The table lists this clone with a count of one. J is TRBJ2-3 and V is TRBV6-6; 7 nucleotides line up with TRBD2. CDR3 length: 13 residues. In germline, CDR1 is MNHNY, CDR2 SVGAGI (reference sequence). J gave up 6 bases and V 7 bases, and 7 bases lay outside the gene matches. The CDR3 DNA reads as TGTGCCAGCACGCCTAGCGGAGGGGATACGCAGTATTTT. It translates to CASTPSGGDTQYF.

The J gene is TRBJ1-4, the V gene TRBV6-5; the match to TRBD1 covers 7 bases. This CDR3 region has 12 residues. With V trimmed by 11 bases and J by 7 bases, 7 bases remained unmatched. Germline CDR1 is MNHEY and CDR2 is SVGAGI. CDR3 in amino acids: CACKTGIEKLFF. The CDR3 nucleotides read TGTGCCTGTAAGACAGGGATTGAAAAACTGTTTTTT.

This rearrangement joins TRBV28 to TRBJ1-5; TRBD1 agrees at 10 bases. CDR1 and CDR2 from the germline V gene are MDHEN and SYDVKM. The CDR3 contains 15 residues. The trim removed 4 bases at V and 3 bases at J, leaving 3 bases unmatched. CDR3 in amino acids: CASSSGTGDNQPQHF. Written as DNA, the CDR3 is TGTGCCAGCAGTTCTGGGACAGGGGACAATCAGCCCCAGCATTTT.

For this clone: Other DNA sequences of this sample code for an identical CDR3. V gene TRBV3-1 (or the pseudogene TRBV3-2) combines with J gene TRBJ1-1, with 7 bases matching TRBD1. Germline-derived CDR1 and CDR2 are LGHDT and YNNKEL (reference sequence). The CDR3 sequence is 14 residues long. V trimming: 1 base; J trimming: 4 bases; junction bases outside the gene matches: 3. The CDR3, as DNA: TGTGCCAGCAGCCAAGGCCGACAGGGCACTGAAGCTTTCTTT. It specifies CASSQGRQGTEAFF.

The J gene is TRBJ2-1, the V gene TRBV5-1; the match to TRBD2 covers 13 bases. The length of the CDR3 is 14 residues. From germline, CDR1 is SGHRS and CDR2 YFSETQ. The V and J ends lost 5 bases and 8 bases, in that order; junction bases with no gene match: 4. CDR3 residues: CASRWTSGSYEQFF. The CDR3 DNA sequence: TGCGCCAGCAGGTGGACTAGCGGGAGTTATGAGCAGTTCTTC.

This chain links TRBV2 with TRBJ1-2; a weak D match, TRBD1 (5 bases). Trimming left V 7 bases short and J 6 bases short, with 9 bases between. The germline gives CDR1 SNHLY, CDR2 FYNNEI. This CDR3 is built from 11 residues. CDR3 residues: CASTGHDGYTF. For the CDR3, the DNA is TGTGCCAGCACTGGACACGATGGCTACACCTTC.

The rearrangement joins TRBV7-3 to TRBJ2-3; 8 bases line up with TRBD2. Germline assignment: CDR1 SGHTA and CDR2 FQGTGA. Trimming removed 5 bases from V and 2 bases from J; junction bases left unmatched: 12. This CDR3 has 17 residues. CDR3 nucleotides: TGTGCCAGCAGCCGACGAGGCGGGAGGCCCCCCACAGATACGCAGTATTTT. Translated, it gives CASSRRGGRPPTDTQYF. The variable domain in full, completed from reference TRBV7-3 and TRBJ2-3, reads GAGVSQTPSNKVTEKGKYVELRCDPISGHTALYWYRQSLGQGPEFLIYFQGTGAADDSGLPNDRFFAVRPEGSVSTLKIQRTERGDSAVYLCASSRRGGRPPTDTQYFGPGTRLTVL.

The rearrangement joins TRBV5-5 to TRBJ2-1; a weak D match, TRBD1 (6 bases). The V and J ends lost 4 bases and 10 bases respectively, with 15 bases between them. The CDR3 contains 13 residues. From germline, CDR1 is SGHKS and CDR2 YYEKEE (reference sequence). The CDR3 loop reads CASSLNRVEEQFF. In DNA, the CDR3 is TGTGCCAGCAGCCTAAACAGGGTAGAGGAGCAGTTCTTC.

The chain carries TRBV19 and TRBJ1-3; D remains ambiguous. V was trimmed by 4 bases and J by 0 bases, leaving 10 bases between them. The germline V gene has CDR1 LNHDA and CDR2 SQIVND (reference sequence). The CDR3 spans 15 residues. CDR3 protein: CASSRRPGSGNTIYF. For the CDR3, the DNA is TGTGCCAGTAGTAGGCGGCCCGGCTCTGGAAACACCATATATTTT.

The J gene is TRBJ2-7, the V gene TRBV5-6, with a tentative D call TRBD1 (6 bases). Germline CDR1 and CDR2: SGHDT and YYEEEE. The CDR3 sequence is 16 residues long. Trimming shortened V by 2 bases and J by 2 bases, and 17 bases separated the two germline ends. CDR3 bases: TGTGCCAGCAGCTTACTCCAGGGGTCTATCACCTACGAGCAGTACTTC. Its protein is CASSLLQGSITYEQYF.